Shown below are 27 T cell receptor beta chains from a single sample sequenced in a study of T cell responses to AZD1222 COVID-19 vaccine. This table comes from immunoSEQ multiplex PCR, and its TCRdb copy is limited to in-frame clones, with some not included. Of 150,000 or so clones in the sample, more than 85% were seen once. The sample here was peripheral blood, taken 28 days after the second AZD1222 dose. Receptors originate from an adult who received the AZD1222 COVID-19 vaccine.

The CDR3 loop reads CASSGGSSYEQYF. DNA for the CDR3: TGTGCCAGCAGTGGCGGGAGCTCCTACGAGCAGTACTTC. The chain uses TRBV9 and TRBJ2-7, with TRBD2 matching over 7 bases. In germline, CDR1 is SGDLS, CDR2 YYNGEE. CDR3 length: 13 residues. V lost 5 bases and J lost 0; bases outside the gene matches: 2.

There are a few counts of this clone. V usage is TRBV28 and J usage is TRBJ1-5; weak D call: TRBD1 (5 bases). The CDR3 has 14 residues. Germline lookup yields CDR1 MDHEN and CDR2 SYDVKM. V lost 5 bases, J lost 3 bases, and 11 bases lay in between. This CDR3 reads CASSNGHVNQPQHF. The CDR3 nucleotides are TGTGCCAGCAGTAATGGACACGTCAATCAGCCCCAGCATTTT.

The J gene is TRBJ2-7, the V gene TRBV4-1, with D perhaps matching TRBD1 (6 bases). Trimming stripped 4 bases from V and 1 base from J, with 23 bases between. This CDR3 region has 18 residues. Per germline, CDR1 MGHRA and CDR2 YSYEKL. The CDR3 loop reads CASSRLPGPGDRSYEQYF. The CDR3 coding sequence is TGCGCCAGCAGCCGCTTACCGGGCCCAGGGGACCGTTCCTACGAGCAGTACTTC.

The chain couples TRBV11-1 to TRBJ1-2, with D perhaps TRBD1 (6 bases). Per the germline V gene, CDR1 is SGHAT and CDR2 is FQDESV (reference sequence). Trimming removed 5 bases at V and 3 bases at J, with 10 bases between. The CDR3 is 13 amino acids. The CDR3 DNA follows: TGTGCCAGCAGCACGACAGGCGACTATGGCTACACCTTC. Translated: CASSTTGDYGYTF.

The V call is TRBV6-5, the J call TRBJ1-5, with no clear D. The V end was cut by 5 bases, the J end by 1 base, with 9 bases between. CDR1 and CDR2 (germline): MNHEY, SVGAGI. This CDR3 spans 14 amino acids. DNA of the CDR3: TGTGCCAGCAGTACCGCCTGGAGCAATCAGCCCCAGCATTTT. The encoded protein is CASSTAWSNQPQHF.

The rearrangement joins TRBV7-8 to TRBJ2-2; 9 positions agree with TRBD2. Per germline, CDR1 SGHVS and CDR2 FQNEAQ. The CDR3 covers 16 residues. The V and J ends lost 3 bases and 4 bases, in that order; junction bases with no gene match: 6. The DNA of the CDR3 is TGTGCCAGCAGCTTCCCCCTAGCGGGATTCACCGGGGAGCTGTTTTTT. It specifies CASSFPLAGFTGELFF. The entire variable domain, with the rest obtained from reference TRBV7-8 and TRBJ2-2, is as follows: GAGVSQSPRYKVAKRGQDVALRCDPISGHVSLFWYQQALGQGPEFLTYFQNEAQLDKSGLPSDRFFAERPEGSVSTLKIQRTQQEDSAVYLCASSFPLAGFTGELFFGEGSRLTVL.

V gene TRBV5-4 combines with J gene TRBJ2-3; TRBD2 agrees at 16 bases. The CDR3 consists of 17 residues. The V and J ends lost 3 bases and 4 bases, in that order; junction bases with no gene match: 5. The germline gives CDR1 SGHNT, CDR2 YYREEE (reference sequence). The CDR3 DNA reads TGTGCCAGCAGCTCGGGGACTAGCGGGGGGGCGGCAGATACGCAGTATTTT. Its protein product is CASSSGTSGGAADTQYF.

The V gene is TRBV19, the J gene TRBJ1-5; tentative D call: TRBD1 (6 bases). The CDR3 has 13 residues. V shed 10 bases and J shed 6 bases, with 16 bases lying between them. In germline, CDR1 is LNHDA, CDR2 SQIVND (reference sequence). The CDR3 coding sequence is TGTGCCACTGGCGGTGGGGGCGGTCAGCCCCAGCATTTT. It yields the protein CATGGGGGQPQHF. The variable domain in full, with the rest retrieved from reference TRBV19 and TRBJ1-5, is DGGITQSPKYLFRKEGQNVTLSCEQNLNHDAMYWYRQDPGQGLRLIYYSQIVNDFQKGDIAEGYSVSREKKESFPLTVTSAQKNPTAFYLCATGGGGGQPQHFGDGTRLSIL.

J is TRBJ2-3 and V is TRBV13; weak D call: TRBD1 (6 bases). V was clipped by 5 bases and J by 2 bases, with 20 bases between them. The CDR3 runs 17 residues. Germline CDR1 reads PRHDT; CDR2 reads FYEKMQ (reference sequence). The CDR3 DNA reads as TGTGCCAGCAGCGCAAGGGTGTCAGGGGTACTCACAGATACGCAGTATTTT. Translated, it gives CASSARVSGVLTDTQYF.

The chain recombines TRBV5-1 with TRBJ1-1; D is perhaps TRBD1 (6 bases). V lost 4 bases and J lost 1, with 14 bases in between. The CDR3 is 15 amino acids. Per germline, CDR1 SGHRS and CDR2 YFSETQ. The CDR3: CASSPVGGANTEAFF. DNA of the CDR3: TGCGCCAGCAGCCCGGTGGGGGGCGCGAACACTGAAGCTTTCTTT.

This chain uses TRBV12-3 or TRBV12-4 with TRBJ1-5, with D maybe TRBD1 (5 bases). This CDR3 is 12 amino acids long. Trimming left V 1 base short and J 11 bases short, with 9 bases between. The CDR3 here is CASSLGGLAQHF. The CDR3 bases are TGTGCCAGCAGTTTAGGGGGCCTGGCCCAGCATTTT.

This chain links TRBV19 with TRBJ2-7; 11 bases are shared with TRBD2. This CDR3 has 14 residues. The V segment lost 6 bases and the J segment 6 bases; nucleotides outside the gene matches: 7. From germline, CDR1 is LNHDA and CDR2 SQIVND (reference sequence). CDR3 region: CASRKLAGDPEQYF. The CDR3 nucleotides read TGTGCCAGTAGGAAACTAGCGGGAGACCCCGAGCAGTACTTC.

This clone was observed once. DNA of the CDR3: TGTGCCAGCAGCATACGCTCAGGGGGCTCGAATCAGCCCCAGCATTTT. Protein: CASSIRSGGSNQPQHF. This chain links TRBV6-6 with TRBJ1-5; TRBD1 matches 8 bases. This CDR3 contains 16 residues. In germline, CDR1 is MNHNY, CDR2 SVGAGI (reference sequence). V lost 6 bases to trimming and J lost 4 bases; unmatched junction nucleotides: 11.

CDR3 nucleotide sequence: TGTGCCAGTTCTGACAGGGTTACTGAAGCTTTCTTT. Protein: CASSDRVTEAFF. The chain has TRBV19 and TRBJ1-1, with 7 bases identical to TRBD1. This CDR3 comprises 12 residues. Germline loops: CDR1 LNHDA, CDR2 SQIVND (reference sequence). The V segment lost 8 bases and the J segment 5 bases; nucleotides outside the gene matches: 5.

The V call is TRBV13, the J call TRBJ2-3, with 12 bases matching TRBD2. The CDR3 has 16 residues. The germline gives CDR1 PRHDT, CDR2 FYEKMQ (reference sequence). V was pared by 4 bases and J by 4 bases, with 6 bases of the junction left unmatched. The CDR3 sequence is CASSSSGGAVADTQYF. In nucleotides, the CDR3 is TGTGCCAGCAGCTCTAGCGGGGGGGCCGTAGCAGATACGCAGTATTTT.

This clone was seen a few times. This sequence joins TRBV4-1 and TRBJ2-3; D gene ambiguous. Germline V gene sequence: CDR1 MGHRA, CDR2 YSYEKL. This CDR3 is 13 amino acids long. V was shortened by 0 bases and J by 6 bases, with 7 bases between the two germline ends. CDR3 sequence: CASSQDLGDTQYF. DNA of the CDR3: TGCGCCAGCAGCCAAGATTTGGGGGATACGCAGTATTTT.

The chain has TRBV25-1 and TRBJ2-2, with D possibly being TRBD2 (7 bases). Trimming stripped 8 bases from V and 4 bases from J, with 17 bases between. The CDR3 runs 15 residues. Germline-derived CDR1 and CDR2 are MGHDK and SYGVNS. The DNA of the CDR3 is TGTGCCAGCCAGTGGGCGGGGGCGGTCACCGGGGAGCTGTTTTTT. Translated, it gives CASQWAGAVTGELFF.

The J gene is TRBJ2-7, the V gene TRBV15; no firm D call. Germline V gene sequence: CDR1 LNHNV, CDR2 YYDKDF (reference sequence). The CDR3 has 15 amino acids. The V gene lost 0 bases and the J gene lost 6 bases, with 15 bases spanning the gap. DNA for the CDR3: TGTGCCACCAGCAGAGAGGTCTCGTTTTCCCCCGAGCAGTACTTC. Residues: CATSREVSFSPEQYF.

The CDR3 DNA reads TGTGCCAGCAGCTTAGTGTCAGGACAACGAGAGACCCAGTACTTC. Its protein is CASSLVSGQRETQYF. The chain combines TRBV7-9 with TRBJ2-5, with a possible D match to TRBD1 (5 bases). The CDR3 runs 15 residues. The germline CDR1 and CDR2 sequences are SEHNR and FQNEAQ (reference sequence). Between the trimmed V and J ends, which lost 1 base and 4 bases, there was a span of 13 bases. The whole variable domain, filled in from reference TRBV7-9 and TRBJ2-5, reads DTGVSQNPRHKITKRGQNVTFRCDPISEHNRLYWYRQTLGQGPEFLTYFQNEAQLEKSRLLSDRFSAERPKGSFSTLEIQRTEQGDSAMYLCASSLVSGQRETQYFGPGTRLLVL.

The chain couples TRBV28 to TRBJ2-1; 11 bases are a match to TRBD2. Germline V CDR1 and CDR2: MDHEN, SYDVKM. V dropped 3 bases and J dropped 4; count of bases not matched to a gene: 5. The CDR3 totals 16 residues. The CDR3 sequence is CASSFQWTSGYNEQFF. In nucleotides, the CDR3 is TGTGCCAGCAGTTTCCAGTGGACTAGCGGGTACAATGAGCAGTTCTTC.

The chain has TRBV5-4 and TRBJ1-1; no definite D call. Germline V gene data show CDR1 as SGHNT and CDR2 as YYREEE (reference sequence). CDR3 size: 13 residues. V lost 4 bases, J lost 1 base, and 8 bases lay in between. The chain's CDR3 is CASSAATNTEAFF. The CDR3 DNA is TGTGCCAGCAGCGCGGCAACGAACACTGAAGCTTTCTTT.

V is TRBV6-5 and J is TRBJ1-3; perhaps TRBD1 as D (6 bases). With 6 bases removed from V and 14 bases from J, the gap between germline ends came to 20 bases. The CDR3 loop spans 13 amino acids. Germline V gene lookup returns CDR1 MNHEY and CDR2 SVGAGI. CDR3 bases: TGTGCCAGCAGCGGGGGGCTCGCGACCGGCTTATATTTT. Amino acids: CASSGGLATGLYF.

This clone was detected once. V usage is TRBV27 and J usage is TRBJ1-5; the D gene is possibly TRBD1 (5 bases). The germline gives CDR1 MNHEY, CDR2 SMNVEV (reference sequence). Deletions cut 6 bases from V and 4 bases from J, with 16 bases between. The length of the CDR3 is 15 residues. In nucleotides, the CDR3 is TGTGCCAGCAGATTGGGGCCGGGGCTTAATCAGCCCCAGCATTTT. As protein: CASRLGPGLNQPQHF.

The CDR3 region has the DNA TGTGCCAGCAGTTTAACGCGCCAGGCCTATGGCTACACCTTC. Translation gives CASSLTRQAYGYTF. The rearrangement uses TRBV28 and TRBJ1-2; unclear D gene. The CDR3 sequence is 14 residues long. The germline gives CDR1 MDHEN, CDR2 SYDVKM. V was trimmed by 2 bases and J by 4 bases, leaving 11 bases between them.

CDR3: CASTLSGGDAYEQYF. CDR3 bases: TGTGCCAGCACGTTATCGGGTGGTGACGCCTACGAGCAGTACTTC. The rearrangement joins TRBV6-7 to TRBJ2-7; D gene uncertain. TRBV6-7 is identified as an open reading frame with a role that is uncertain. The V end lost 7 bases, the J end lost 2 bases, and 18 bases lay between the germline ends. This CDR3 has 15 residues.

The CDR3 loop reads CASSLGGLAGGIYEQYF. In DNA form, the CDR3 reads TGTGCCAGCAGTTTGGGGGGGCTAGCGGGAGGGATCTACGAGCAGTACTTC. The V gene is TRBV28, the J gene TRBJ2-7; 12 bases line up with TRBD2. The length of the CDR3 is 17 residues. The V gene's germline CDR1 is MDHEN and CDR2 SYDVKM. The V gene end was trimmed by 3 bases and the J gene end by 3 bases; junction bases not matched to a gene: 9.

The chain has TRBV5-1 and TRBJ2-7; 7 bases align to TRBD1. Trimming took 1 base from V and 3 from J; bases not matched to a gene: 4. CDR3 length: 14 amino acids. CDR1 and CDR2 from the germline V gene are SGHRS and YFSETQ. The CDR3 nucleotides read TGCGCCAGCAGCTTGTTCTCAGGGGGCTACGAGCAGTACTTC. It codes for CASSLFSGGYEQYF. Using reference TRBV5-1 and TRBJ2-7 for the parts outside the CDR3, the full variable domain is KAGVTQTPRYLIKTRGQQVTLSCSPISGHRSVSWYQQTPGQGLQFLFEYFSETQRNKGNFPGRFSGRQFSNSRSEMNVSTLELGDSALYLCASSLFSGGYEQYFGPGTRLTVT.